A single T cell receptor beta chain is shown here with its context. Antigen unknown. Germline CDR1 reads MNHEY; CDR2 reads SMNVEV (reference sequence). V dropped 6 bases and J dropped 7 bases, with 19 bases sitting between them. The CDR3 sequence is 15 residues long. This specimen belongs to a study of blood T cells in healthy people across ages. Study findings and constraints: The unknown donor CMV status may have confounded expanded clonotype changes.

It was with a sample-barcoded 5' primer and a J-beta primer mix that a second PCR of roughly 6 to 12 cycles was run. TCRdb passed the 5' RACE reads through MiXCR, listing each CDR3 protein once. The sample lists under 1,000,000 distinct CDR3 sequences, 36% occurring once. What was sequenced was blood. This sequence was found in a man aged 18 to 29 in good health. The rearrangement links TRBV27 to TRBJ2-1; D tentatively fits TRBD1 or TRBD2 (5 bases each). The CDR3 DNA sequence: TGTGCCAGCAGCAAAAACTCCGGGGCTATGAATGAGCAGTTCTTC. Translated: CASSKNSGAMNEQFF.